The 3 T cell receptor beta chains presented below share a single source sample, sequenced in a study of beta chain features in type 1 diabetes. cDNA synthesis used the whole RNA isolate, giving expressed TCRB sequences. Data came from immunoSEQ multiplex PCR; TCRdb stores just in-frame clones and leaves some out. Of roughly 450,000 clones in the sample, approximately 15% were seen once. Sequences were obtained from naive CD4+ T cells from blood. These receptors originate from a man aged 25 to 40 in good health.

The chain employs TRBV20-1 and TRBJ2-7; no clear D. The length of the CDR3 is 11 residues. The V end was cut by 7 bases, the J end by 6 bases, with 13 bases between. CDR1 DFQATT and CDR2 SNEGSKA come from the germline V gene (reference sequence). Written as DNA, the CDR3 is TGCAGTGTTCCGTTCCTGAGCGAGCAGTACTTC. The encoded protein is CSVPFLSEQYF.

The chain has TRBV10-3 and TRBJ1-1; D gene ambiguous. This CDR3 comprises 11 residues. V was shortened by 10 bases and J by 0 bases, with 6 bases between the two germline ends. The germline CDR1 and CDR2 sequences are ENHRY and SYGVKD. The CDR3 loop is CATEMNTEAFF. The CDR3 DNA follows: TGTGCCACCGAAATGAACACTGAAGCTTTCTTT.

The chain has TRBV27 and TRBJ2-5; TRBD1 matches 7 bases. Per the germline V gene, CDR1 is MNHEY and CDR2 is SMNVEV (reference sequence). With V trimmed by 3 bases and J by 4 bases, 8 bases remained unmatched. This CDR3 comprises 15 residues. The CDR3 here is CASSFGTGVGETQYF. The CDR3 nucleotides read TGTGCCAGCAGTTTCGGTACAGGGGTTGGAGAGACCCAGTACTTC.